This record looks at one T cell receptor beta chain sequence and its context. Its target is not known. This sample is part of a study of T cell responses to AZD1222 COVID-19 vaccine. Overall study: Researchers grouped second doses given at about 4 or about 12 weeks into one pool. Study-wide results and caveats: Across spike, vaccine-associated CD4 TCRs were found, dominant at 160-218 and 743-854. Donors in the cohort were predominantly white British and more often female, and clonal diversity was possibly underestimated.

V gave up 2 bases and J gave up 10 bases, with 13 bases separating them. The CDR3 runs 14 residues. Germline V gene sequence: CDR1 KGHDR, CDR2 SFDVKD. Libraries were prepared by immunoSEQ multiplex PCR; TCRdb keeps only in-frame clonotypes and omits some of them. The table lists about 150,000 clones, 70% to 90% of them singletons. The chain carries TRBV24-1 and TRBJ1-4; perhaps TRBD1 as D (5 bases). The TCR originated in an adult in good health. The sequenced sample was peripheral blood, obtained on day 0 of AZD1222 vaccination. The CDR3 sequence: CATSDSAGGRKLFF. The DNA of the CDR3 is TGTGCCACCAGTGATTCGGCGGGGGGGAGAAAACTGTTTTTT.